The 25 T cell receptor beta chains given below trace back to one sample, sequenced in a study of T cells after yellow fever vaccination. TCRdb processed the 5' RACE reads anew with MiXCR; each CDR3 protein has one entry. In the table there are around 600,000 distinct CDR3 sequences, around an eighth of which are singletons. The sample here was PBMCs, taken on the day of the yellow fever booster vaccination. These receptor sequences come from a young man who received the YFV17D yellow fever vaccine.

In its sample, this clonotype was seen a few times. The chain joins TRBV28 to TRBJ2-6; D perhaps matches TRBD1 (5 bases). Germline V gene data show CDR1 as MDHEN and CDR2 as SYDVKM. The V and J ends lost 2 bases and 0 bases respectively, with 14 bases between them. The CDR3 runs to 18 residues. Here the CDR3 reads CASSLKGPQSSGANVLTF. For the CDR3, the DNA is TGTGCCAGCAGTTTAAAGGGGCCGCAGAGCTCTGGGGCCAACGTCCTGACTTTC.

In its sample, this clonotype was seen a few times. The J gene is TRBJ1-5, the V gene TRBV6-1; D is possibly TRBD1 (6 bases). V lost 8 bases, J lost 4 bases, and 15 bases lay in between. Germline V gene data show CDR1 as MNHNS and CDR2 as SASEGT. CDR3 length: 14 amino acids. The CDR3 region has the DNA TGTGCCAGCTGGGGGCCAGGCCTAAATCAGCCCCAGCATTTT. This codes for CASWGPGLNQPQHF.

The rearrangement links TRBV7-6 to TRBJ2-2; TRBD2 matches 10 bases. The germline V gene encodes CDR1 SGHVS and CDR2 FNYEAQ. CDR3 length: 16 amino acids. Trimming at V came to 5 bases and at J to 7 bases, leaving 10 bases not matched to a gene. In DNA form, the CDR3 reads TGTGCCAGCAGCCCCCCAGCGGGAGGGCGGAGCGGGGAGCTGTTTTTT. This codes for CASSPPAGGRSGELFF.

This clonotype was counted between two and nine times. The chain joins TRBV29-1 to TRBJ2-3; weak D call: TRBD2 (6 bases). Germline loops: CDR1 SQVTM, CDR2 ANQGSEA. The CDR3 totals 15 residues. V shed 5 bases and J shed 2 bases, with 17 bases lying between them. Here the CDR3 reads CSVTGAEGPTDTQYF. The CDR3 DNA reads TGCAGCGTTACAGGAGCGGAGGGCCCCACAGATACGCAGTATTTT.

This clonotype was picked up many times. The rearrangement uses TRBV20-1 and TRBJ2-2, with a tentative D call TRBD2 (5 bases). CDR3 size: 14 residues. V was trimmed by 0 bases and J by 3 bases, leaving 8 bases between them. In germline, CDR1 is DFQATT, CDR2 SNEGSKA (reference sequence). The CDR3 loop is CSAREGADTGELFF. The CDR3, as DNA: TGCAGTGCTAGAGAGGGAGCGGACACCGGGGAGCTGTTTTTT.

The rearrangement joins TRBV20-1 to TRBJ2-5; D not resolved. This CDR3 contains 12 residues. Trimming cost V 5 bases and J 5 bases, with 12 bases left between them. The germline CDR1 and CDR2 sequences are DFQATT and SNEGSKA (reference sequence). The DNA for the CDR3 is TGCAGTGCTTGGGCTAAGGAGGAGACCCAGTACTTC. Translation gives CSAWAKEETQYF.

The chain couples TRBV4-3 to TRBJ2-7; 8 bases align to TRBD1. Germline V CDR1 and CDR2: LGHNA, YSLEER. The J segment lost 0 bases and the V segment lost 1 base, leaving 2 bases of the junction unmatched. The CDR3 is made up of 15 amino acids. CDR3 loop: CASSQGQGSSYEQYF. The CDR3 bases are TGCGCCAGCAGCCAAGGACAGGGGAGCTCCTACGAGCAGTACTTC.

In this sample, this clonotype turned up a few times. The chain links TRBV20-1 to TRBJ2-5; D ambiguous. Germline V CDR1 and CDR2: DFQATT, SNEGSKA (reference sequence). V lost 4 bases and J 5 bases, leaving 8 bases between the germline ends. CDR3 length: 11 residues. The CDR3 sequence: CSAISGETQYF. As DNA, the CDR3 is TGCAGTGCTATCTCCGGGGAGACCCAGTACTTC.

J is TRBJ2-4 and V is TRBV28; 7 bases line up with TRBD2. The J call may be incorrect, as the DNA end agrees better with TRBJ2-6. Germline lookup yields CDR1 MDHEN and CDR2 SYDVKM. CDR3 length: 12 amino acids. Here the CDR3 reads CASRLSGTTLTF. In DNA form, the CDR3 reads TGTGCCAGCAGACTCTCCGGGACTACGCTGACTTTC.

In this sample, this clonotype turned up a few times. The chain employs TRBV29-1 and TRBJ2-3; 11 bases are shared with TRBD1. The V gene end was trimmed by 2 bases and the J gene end by 2 bases; junction bases not matched to a gene: 9. The germline gives CDR1 SQVTM, CDR2 ANQGSEA. The CDR3 length is 17 residues. The CDR3 sequence: CSVETFGTGGLTDTQYF. CDR3 DNA: TGCAGCGTTGAAACCTTTGGGACAGGGGGACTCACAGATACGCAGTATTTT.

The chain uses TRBV6-1 and TRBJ2-7; no clear D gene. The CDR3 runs to 11 residues. The V gene's germline CDR1 is MNHNS and CDR2 SASEGT. V was shortened by 1 base and J by 7 bases, with 5 bases between the two germline ends. The CDR3 region has the DNA TGTGCCAGCAGTGAAGTCCTTGAGCAGTACTTC. This codes for CASSEVLEQYF.

The chain recombines TRBV29-1 with TRBJ2-7, with 7 nucleotides matching TRBD1. CDR1 and CDR2 (germline): SQVTM, ANQGSEA. Trimming cost V 7 bases and J 5 bases; bases outside gene matches: 14. The CDR3 sequence is 14 residues long. CDR3 nucleotides: TGCAGCGCCGCTAGTGAGACAGGGATCGACGAGCAGTACTTC. This encodes CSAASETGIDEQYF.

The gene calls are TRBV6-1 and TRBJ2-7; tentative D call: TRBD2 (6 bases). Germline V gene sequence: CDR1 MNHNS, CDR2 SASEGT. V was shortened by 6 bases and J by 3 bases, with 15 bases between the two germline ends. This CDR3 contains 14 residues. The chain's CDR3 is CASRHREFIYEQYF. The CDR3 region has the DNA TGTGCCAGCAGGCACCGGGAGTTCATCTACGAGCAGTACTTC.

A few counts support this clonotype. The chain is built from TRBV6-1 and TRBJ1-2; D not resolved. The CDR3 loop spans 14 amino acids. CDR1 and CDR2 from the germline V gene are MNHNS and SASEGT. With 8 bases removed from V and 7 bases from J, the gap between germline ends came to 20 bases. CDR3 nucleotides: TGTGCCAGCGGGTTGGCGGGGATGAAGGGTGGCTACACCTTC. This sequence encodes CASGLAGMKGGYTF.

The chain has TRBV1 and TRBJ2-5; TRBD2 is the table's D call, not checked against the DNA. TRBV1 is a pseudogene segment. The length of the CDR3 is 21 residues. The CDR3 reads CTSSQGGRCLAGGPGQETQYF. The CDR3 DNA is TGCACCAGCAGCCAAGGGGGTCGATGTCTAGCGGGAGGGCCGGGGCAAGAGACCCAGTACTTC.

The J gene is TRBJ2-3, the V gene TRBV18; 13 positions agree with TRBD2. Germline-derived CDR1 and CDR2 are KGHSH and LQKENI. The ends lost 1 base at V and 5 bases at J; junction bases unmatched: 9. This CDR3 has 18 residues. The chain's CDR3 is CASSPQSGLAGSGDTQYF. Written as DNA, the CDR3 is TGTGCCAGCTCACCACAATCGGGACTAGCGGGATCCGGAGATACGCAGTATTTT.

In its sample, this clonotype was seen many times. This chain connects TRBV29-1 to TRBJ2-1, with TRBD2 matching over 7 bases. Trimming removed 4 bases from V and 8 bases from J; junction bases left unmatched: 17. CDR3 length equals 16 residues. Germline V gene data show CDR1 as SQVTM and CDR2 as ANQGSEA. CDR3 nucleotides: TGCAGCGTTGTGCCCACACCATGGGAGGGCCTTGATGAGCAGTTCTTC. The encoded protein is CSVVPTPWEGLDEQFF.

This clonotype has more than one count but fewer than ten. The chain carries TRBV5-8 and TRBJ2-5; D remains unclear. V lost 4 bases to trimming and J lost 8 bases, with 6 bases between them. CDR1 is SGHTS, CDR2 YDEGEE, per germline. The CDR3 sequence is 10 residues long. Here the CDR3 reads CASSERTQYF. The CDR3 DNA is TGTGCCAGCAGCGAGCGAACCCAGTACTTC.

This clonotype has more than one count but fewer than ten. V and J are TRBV20-1 and TRBJ2-5; 8 bases are shared with TRBD2. The CDR3 has 15 residues. CDR1 is DFQATT and CDR2 is SNEGSKA in the germline V gene (reference sequence). The V segment lost 0 bases and the J segment 0 bases; nucleotides outside the gene matches: 3. The CDR3 protein is CSARDRGGYQETQYF. The CDR3 bases are TGCAGTGCTAGAGATCGGGGGGGGTACCAAGAGACCCAGTACTTC.

This clonotype was picked up a small number of times. V and J are TRBV20-1 and TRBJ2-5, with no clear D. The CDR3 covers 13 residues. Trimming shortened V by 4 bases and J by 4 bases, and 13 bases separated the two germline ends. Germline V gene lookup returns CDR1 DFQATT and CDR2 SNEGSKA (reference sequence). Here the CDR3 DNA reads TGCAGTGCTATCCGACCGCCCTCAGAGACCCAGTACTTC. This sequence encodes CSAIRPPSETQYF.

The J gene is TRBJ1-2, the V gene TRBV27; 10 nucleotides line up with TRBD1. V shed 6 bases, J shed 9 bases, and the junction held 13 bases outside the gene matches. Germline V gives CDR1 MNHEY, CDR2 SMNVEV (reference sequence). The CDR3 sequence is 15 residues long. In DNA form, the CDR3 reads TGTGCCAGCAGAATGGGACAGGGGCTGGGGTTGAGCTACACCTTC. Translation gives CASRMGQGLGLSYTF.

The J gene is TRBJ2-5, the V gene TRBV5-1; D call uncertain. Trimming shortened V by 4 bases and J by 1 base, and 11 bases separated the two germline ends. The length of the CDR3 is 14 residues. Looked up from germline, CDR1 is SGHRS and CDR2 is YFSETQ. Written as DNA, the CDR3 is TGCGCCAGCAGCCCCGCAGGCAGCCAAGAGACCCAGTACTTC. It is translated as CASSPAGSQETQYF. The full variable domain, completed using reference TRBV5-1 and TRBJ2-5, is KAGVTQTPRYLIKTRGQQVTLSCSPISGHRSVSWYQQTPGQGLQFLFEYFSETQRNKGNFPGRFSGRQFSNSRSEMNVSTLELGDSALYLCASSPAGSQETQYFGPGTRLLVL.

J is TRBJ2-7 and V is TRBV5-4, with D possibly TRBD1 on 6 matching bases. This CDR3 comprises 14 residues. V lost 5 bases, J lost 6 bases, and 18 bases lay in between. CDR1 is SGHNT and CDR2 is YYREEE in the germline V gene (reference sequence). The CDR3 loop is CASSFRDIPREQYF. The CDR3 DNA follows: TGTGCCAGCAGTTTCCGGGACATCCCTCGCGAGCAGTACTTC.

The chain is built from TRBV5-1 and TRBJ2-1; 10 bases are a match to TRBD2. The germline gives CDR1 SGHRS, CDR2 YFSETQ. V shed 2 bases, J shed 2 bases, and the junction held 1 base outside the gene matches. The CDR3 runs to 15 residues. CDR3 nucleotide sequence: TGCGCCAGCAGCTTTGGACTAGCGGCCTACAATGAGCAGTTCTTC. Translating it yields CASSFGLAAYNEQFF.

This clonotype was seen only a few times. The V call is TRBV12-3 or TRBV12-4, the J call TRBJ2-2; 11 nucleotides line up with TRBD1. The CDR3 length is 16 residues. Trimming took 3 bases from V and 8 from J; bases not matched to a gene: 8. In DNA form, the CDR3 reads TGTGCCAGCAGTTTTACCGGGACAGGGGGATCGGGGGAGCTGTTTTTT. It yields the protein CASSFTGTGGSGELFF.